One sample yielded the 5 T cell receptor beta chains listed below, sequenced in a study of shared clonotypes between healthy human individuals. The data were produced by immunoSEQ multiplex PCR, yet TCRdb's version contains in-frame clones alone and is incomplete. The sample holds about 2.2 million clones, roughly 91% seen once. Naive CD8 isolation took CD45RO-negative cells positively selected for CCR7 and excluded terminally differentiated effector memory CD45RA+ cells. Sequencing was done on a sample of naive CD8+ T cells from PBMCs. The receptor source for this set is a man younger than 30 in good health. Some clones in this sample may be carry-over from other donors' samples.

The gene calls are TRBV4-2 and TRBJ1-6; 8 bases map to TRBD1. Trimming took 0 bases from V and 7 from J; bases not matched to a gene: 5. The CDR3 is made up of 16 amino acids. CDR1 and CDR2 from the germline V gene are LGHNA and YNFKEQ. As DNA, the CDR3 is TGTGCCAGCAGCCAAGATCGGAGACAGGGGAATTCACCCCTCCACTTT. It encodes CASSQDRRQGNSPLHF.

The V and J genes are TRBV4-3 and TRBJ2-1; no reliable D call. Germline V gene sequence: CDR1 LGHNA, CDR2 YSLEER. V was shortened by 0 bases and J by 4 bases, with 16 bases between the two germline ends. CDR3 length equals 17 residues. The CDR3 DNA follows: TGCGCCAGCAGCCAAGAGCTAACAGCCCCACTTTACAATGAGCAGTTCTTC. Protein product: CASSQELTAPLYNEQFF.

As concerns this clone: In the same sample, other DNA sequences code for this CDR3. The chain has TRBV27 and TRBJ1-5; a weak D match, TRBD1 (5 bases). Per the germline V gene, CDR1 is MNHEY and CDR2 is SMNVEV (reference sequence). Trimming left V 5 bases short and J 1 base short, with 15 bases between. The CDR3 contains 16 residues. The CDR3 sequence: CASSPSGGESNQPQHF. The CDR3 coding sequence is TGTGCCAGCAGTCCGTCCGGGGGGGAGAGCAATCAGCCCCAGCATTTT.

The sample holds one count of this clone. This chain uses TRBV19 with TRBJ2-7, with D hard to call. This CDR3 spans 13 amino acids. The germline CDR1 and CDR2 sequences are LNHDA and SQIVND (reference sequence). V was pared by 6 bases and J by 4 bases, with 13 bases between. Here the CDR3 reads CASSPSEAYEQYF. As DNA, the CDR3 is TGTGCCAGTAGCCCCTCCGAGGCATACGAGCAGTACTTC.

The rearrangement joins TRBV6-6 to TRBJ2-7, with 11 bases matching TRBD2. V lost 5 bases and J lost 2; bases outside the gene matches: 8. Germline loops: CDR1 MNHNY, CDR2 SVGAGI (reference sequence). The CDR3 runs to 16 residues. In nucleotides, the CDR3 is TGTGCCAGCAGTGGACCTAGCGGGAGGTTAACCTACGAGCAGTACTTC. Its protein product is CASSGPSGRLTYEQYF.